This is a list of T cell receptor beta chains from one sample in a study of CXCR3-negative and CXCR3-positive naive CD8 T cells. TCRdb re-called the 5' RACE reads; one entry per CDR3 protein, DNA not given. Its clone listing holds about 150,000 distinct CDR3 sequences. Material for sequencing was naive CXCR3+ CD8+ T cells from blood. These receptors originate from a human donor in good health. Some clones in this sample may be carry-over from other donors' samples. Each CDR3 is given with its conserved first and last residue.

J | V | CDR3
TRBJ1-2 | TRBV12-3/TRBV12-4 | CASTLQGGYGYTF
TRBJ2-7 | TRBV5-1 | CASSDGTGVTDEQYF
TRBJ1-5 | TRBV20-1 | CSAPQLANQPQHF
TRBJ2-2 | TRBV20-1 | CSARDLDSTLTGELFF
TRBJ1-4 | TRBV7-6 | CASSPLGVLEKLFF
TRBJ2-7 | TRBV28 | CASSFRSGGRYEQYF
TRBJ1-6 | TRBV15 | CATSNPAGPVYNSPLHF
TRBJ2-1 | TRBV3-1 | CASSQDLLQMVNNEQFF
TRBJ2-2 | TRBV11-1 | CASSRTGSAGELFF
TRBJ2-1 | TRBV11-1 | CASSTKTPYVNEQFF
TRBJ1-2 | TRBV29-1 | CSVKTATLGYTF
TRBJ1-1 | TRBV7-9 | CASSFFEALNTEAFF
TRBJ2-1 | TRBV7-9 | CASSFTGPGSGEQFF
TRBJ2-7 | TRBV6-2/TRBV6-3 | CASSYLAQGREQYF
TRBJ2-2 | TRBV7-9 | CAFGAGNTGELFF
TRBJ2-1 | TRBV28 | CASSLSREIYNEQFF
TRBJ1-2 | TRBV4-3 | CASGRRGTDGYTF
TRBJ1-4 | TRBV28 | CASRCGQGADNEKLFF
TRBJ2-1 | TRBV4-3 | CASSQDKAGGPIEQFF
TRBJ1-2 | TRBV20-1 | CRPPLFYGYTF
TRBJ2-3 | TRBV7-2 | CASSLEWAPGQYF
TRBJ2-7 | TRBV28 | CASSFRGRVGYEQYF
TRBJ2-7 | TRBV6-5 | CASRRDMSYEQYF
TRBJ1-2 | TRBV9 | CASSVEDTPNYGYTF
TRBJ2-3 | TRBV5-6 | CASSPDGTATDTQYF
TRBJ2-7 | TRBV20-1 | CSAREYSVTYEQYF
TRBJ2-1 | TRBV24-1 | CATSDQSDQGFF